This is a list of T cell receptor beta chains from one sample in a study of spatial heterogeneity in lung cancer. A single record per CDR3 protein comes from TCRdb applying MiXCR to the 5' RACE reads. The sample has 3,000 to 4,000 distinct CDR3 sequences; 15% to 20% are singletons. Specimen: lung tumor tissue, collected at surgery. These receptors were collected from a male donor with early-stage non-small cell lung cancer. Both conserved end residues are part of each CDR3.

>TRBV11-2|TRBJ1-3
CASSLDLPYFGNTIYF
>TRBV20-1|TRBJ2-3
CSAGAVPGTDTQYF
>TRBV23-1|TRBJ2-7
CASSHLGGAWQYF
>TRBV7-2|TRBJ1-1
CASSLQVTVNEAFF
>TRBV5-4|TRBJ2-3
CASSLMSAVRVTDTQYF
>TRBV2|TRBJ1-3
CASSGDSSGNTIYF
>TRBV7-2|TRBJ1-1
CASSFRGLSTEAFF
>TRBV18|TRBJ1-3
CASSRDRALTNSVNTIYF
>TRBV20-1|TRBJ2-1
CSAKDQYNEQFF
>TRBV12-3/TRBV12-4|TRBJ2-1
CASRVSGPVYNEQFF
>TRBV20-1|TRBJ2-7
CSARGQKTYEQYF
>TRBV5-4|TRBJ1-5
CASSIRGTGIGNQPQHF
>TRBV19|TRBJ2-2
CASSMGRGHNTGELFF
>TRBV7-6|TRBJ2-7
CASSLGPSYEQYF
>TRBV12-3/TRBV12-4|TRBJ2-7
CASSPGLAGAYEQYF
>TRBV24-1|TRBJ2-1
CATSHMAGTNEQFF
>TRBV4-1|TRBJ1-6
CASSQDRGSSYNSPLHF
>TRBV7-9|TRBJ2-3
CASSWTVSTDTQYF